The clone carrying this T cell receptor beta chain was seen more than once but under ten times. This could be a read error, since a much larger clone is one nucleotide away. By 5'RACE template switching, TCR cDNA was produced, with a universal primer site and UMIs added in the process. TCRdb re-called the 5' RACE reads through MiXCR, storing one row per CDR3 protein. The table has around 530,000 distinct CDR3 sequences, about a sixth seen once. These data originate in a study of T cells after yellow fever vaccination. Trimming shortened V by 5 bases and J by 2 bases, and 9 bases separated the two germline ends. The germline V gene encodes CDR1 SGHTA and CDR2 FQGNSA. This CDR3 spans 14 amino acids.

The clonotype comes from a man between 18 and 35 years old who received the YFV17D yellow fever vaccine. The chain employs TRBV7-2 and TRBJ2-2; tentatively, D is TRBD1 (6 bases). The sample consisted of PBMCs, taken less than 6 days after the first yellow fever vaccination. This CDR3 is CASSPDSNTGELFF. The CDR3 nucleotides are TGTGCCAGCAGCCCGGACAGTAACACCGGGGAGCTGTTTTTT.